These 8 T cell receptor beta chains came from one sample sequenced in a study of blood T cell repertoires in COVID-19 (dated by TCRdb to 2020 to 2022). Library preparation was by the immunoSEQ multiplex PCR assay. Drawn from immuneACCESS, this table holds only the in-frame rearrangements with V and J called that TCRdb kept. Clones are partly lost; checked studies trace under half to an unresolved V gene and leave the rest unexplained. A total of some 150,000 clones appear in this sample, 83% of them only once. Jointly, the top ten make up 3.5% to 4% of the sample. Sequences were obtained from PBMCs or T cells enriched from blood (not recorded which). All receptors come from a woman aged 45-60 years in a cohort exposed to, infected with or recovered from COVID-19 (not recorded which).

This clone is a singleton in its sample. The gene calls are TRBV19 and TRBJ1-2, with 10 nucleotides matching TRBD1. This CDR3 has 15 amino acids. V lost 8 bases to trimming and J lost 6 bases; unmatched junction nucleotides: 12. The germline V gene encodes CDR1 LNHDA and CDR2 SQIVND (reference sequence). DNA for the CDR3: TGTGCCAGTCGCCGGGCGACAGGGGGCAATGATGGCTACACCTTC. Amino acids: CASRRATGGNDGYTF. The variable domain in full, completed from reference TRBV19 and TRBJ1-2, reads DGGITQSPKYLFRKEGQNVTLSCEQNLNHDAMYWYRQDPGQGLRLIYYSQIVNDFQKGDIAEGYSVSREKKESFPLTVTSAQKNPTAFYLCASRRATGGNDGYTFGSGTRLTVV.

The count of this clone is one. V is TRBV6-1 and J is TRBJ1-5; 8 bases map to TRBD1. The ends lost 2 bases at V and 7 bases at J; junction bases unmatched: 10. The CDR3 spans 16 residues. Germline V lookup: CDR1 MNHNS, CDR2 SASEGT. The CDR3 reads CASSERQGAVGQPQHF. The CDR3 bases are TGTGCCAGCAGTGAACGTCAGGGGGCCGTAGGACAGCCCCAGCATTTT.

This clone was seen just once. Here the CDR3 reads CASSDQGEQPQHF. In DNA form, the CDR3 reads TGTGCCAGCAGTGACCAGGGGGAACAGCCCCAGCATTTT. This chain joins TRBV6-1 and TRBJ1-5; 7 bases align to TRBD1. Per germline, CDR1 MNHNS and CDR2 SASEGT. Losses at the gene ends were 3 bases for V and 7 bases for J; bases not matched to a gene: 3. This CDR3 spans 13 amino acids.

This clone was detected only once. The CDR3: CASSPRAILDTQYF. The DNA of the CDR3 is TGTGCCAGCTCACCGCGGGCAATTCTAGATACGCAGTATTTT. V usage is TRBV18 and J usage is TRBJ2-3, with D tentatively TRBD2 (5 bases). There are 14 residues in the CDR3. V shed 3 bases and J shed 5 bases, with 12 bases lying between them. CDR1 is KGHSH, CDR2 LQKENI, per germline.

The gene calls are TRBV19 and TRBJ2-1; TRBD1 matches 10 bases. The V gene's germline CDR1 is LNHDA and CDR2 SQIVND (reference sequence). This CDR3 comprises 15 residues. Losses at the gene ends were 5 bases for V and 10 bases for J; bases not matched to a gene: 11. Here the CDR3 DNA reads TGTGCCAGTAGTCGGGACAGGGGACCCCCATTGGAGCAGTTCTTC. Translation gives CASSRDRGPPLEQFF. Full variable domain (rest looked up from reference TRBV19 and TRBJ2-1): DGGITQSPKYLFRKEGQNVTLSCEQNLNHDAMYWYRQDPGQGLRLIYYSQIVNDFQKGDIAEGYSVSREKKESFPLTVTSAQKNPTAFYLCASSRDRGPPLEQFFGPGTRLTVL.

This chain connects TRBV5-6 to TRBJ2-2, with D perhaps TRBD2 (6 bases). CDR3 length equals 16 residues. The V end was cut by 1 base, the J end by 0 bases, with 10 bases between. The germline V gene has CDR1 SGHDT and CDR2 YYEEEE. The CDR3 DNA follows: TGTGCCAGCAGCTTGTCAGGGACTCCGAACACCGGGGAGCTGTTTTTT. Translation: CASSLSGTPNTGELFF. The whole variable domain, remainder taken from reference TRBV5-6 and TRBJ2-2, is DAGVTQSPTHLIKTRGQQVTLRCSPKSGHDTVSWYQQALGQGPQFIFQYYEEEERQRGNFPDRFSGHQFPNYSSELNVNALLLGDSALYLCASSLSGTPNTGELFFGEGSRLTVL.

The chain couples TRBV30 to TRBJ1-4; D might be TRBD1 (6 bases). Germline V gene lookup returns CDR1 GTSNPN and CDR2 SVGIG (reference sequence). V was trimmed by 3 bases and J by 5 bases, leaving 13 bases between them. The CDR3 covers 14 residues. For the CDR3, the DNA is TGTGCCTGGAGCCAAGTACAGGGAAATGAAAAACTGTTTTTT. Its translation is CAWSQVQGNEKLFF.

The rearrangement joins TRBV6-2 or TRBV6-3 to TRBJ2-7; TRBD2 matches at 8 bases. J lost 1 base, V lost 2 bases, and 10 bases had no gene match. The CDR3 covers 17 residues. Germline-derived CDR1 and CDR2 are MNHEY and SVGEGT. This CDR3 reads CASSYVRRGASSYEQYF. The CDR3 DNA is TGTGCCAGCAGTTACGTTCGGCGGGGGGCCTCATCCTACGAGCAGTACTTC.